What follows are 25 T cell receptor beta chains derived from one specimen sequenced in a study of shared clonotypes between healthy human individuals. Sequenced by immunoSEQ multiplex PCR; TCRdb stores in-frame clones only, minus some. The repertoire has about 490,000 clones, over 75% of them found once; the top ten carry roughly an eighth. Material for sequencing was PBMCs. The source of these receptors is a middle-aged woman in good health. Some clones in this sample may be carry-over from other donors' samples.

The J gene is TRBJ2-2, the V gene TRBV5-1; D perhaps matches TRBD1 (6 bases). CDR1 is SGHRS and CDR2 is YFSETQ in the germline V gene. The CDR3 is made up of 17 amino acids. The V gene lost 1 base and the J gene lost 0 bases, with 13 bases spanning the gap. Here the CDR3 DNA reads TGCGCCAGCAGCTTGCCCCAGGGGACCGCGAACACCGGGGAGCTGTTTTTT. Its translation: CASSLPQGTANTGELFF.

The V and J genes are TRBV29-1 and TRBJ2-7; D perhaps matches TRBD2 (6 bases). Germline CDR1 and CDR2: SQVTM and ANQGSEA. The CDR3 extends over 15 amino acids. The V end lost 1 base, the J end lost 3 bases, and 16 bases lay between the germline ends. This CDR3 is CSVEAMGGRGYEQYF. CDR3 nucleotide sequence: TGCAGCGTTGAAGCCATGGGGGGTCGCGGCTACGAGCAGTACTTC.

This clone showed up just once. This chain connects TRBV5-4 to TRBJ1-1; D call uncertain. CDR1 and CDR2 (germline): SGHNT, YYREEE (reference sequence). V lost 0 bases to trimming and J lost 0 bases, with 0 bases between them. The CDR3 runs 12 residues. The CDR3 protein is CASSLVNTEAFF. The CDR3, as DNA: TGTGCCAGCAGCTTGGTGAACACTGAAGCTTTCTTT.

The J gene is TRBJ2-1, the V gene TRBV11-3, with D perhaps matching TRBD2 (6 bases). V was cut by 4 bases and J by 1 base, with 11 bases left in between. CDR3 size: 15 residues. CDR1 is SGHNT and CDR2 is YENEEA in the germline V gene. The CDR3 coding sequence is TGTGCCAGCAGCTCAGGAGGGGAATCCTACAATGAGCAGTTCTTC. Encoded protein: CASSSGGESYNEQFF.

The chain recombines TRBV7-2 with TRBJ2-3, with 7 bases lining up with TRBD2. Losses at the gene ends were 1 base for V and 1 base for J; bases not matched to a gene: 2. The CDR3 covers 15 residues. The V gene's germline CDR1 is SGHTA and CDR2 FQGNSA. The CDR3 loop is CASSLVLAGTDTQYF. In DNA form, the CDR3 reads TGTGCCAGCAGCTTAGTGCTAGCGGGCACAGATACGCAGTATTTT.

In the case of this clone: It is likely a read error: a sequence one base away is far more abundant. This chain joins TRBV6-5 and TRBJ2-2, with 9 positions matching TRBD1. This CDR3 has 15 amino acids. Germline CDR1 MNHEY, CDR2 SVGAGI. With V trimmed by 5 bases and J by 3 bases, 4 bases remained unmatched. The chain's CDR3 is CASSPGTGYTGELFF. CDR3 coding DNA: TGTGCCAGCAGTCCCGGGACAGGGTACACCGGGGAGCTGTTTTTT.

DNA of the CDR3: TGTGCCAGCAGCAAGGACATGGGCATTCAGTACTTC. Translating gives CASSKDMGIQYF. The chain joins TRBV5-4 to TRBJ2-4; a weak D match, TRBD1 (5 bases). V was pared by 4 bases and J by 9 bases, with 11 bases between. Per germline, CDR1 SGHNT and CDR2 YYREEE (reference sequence). CDR3 size: 12 residues.

This chain uses TRBV5-4 with TRBJ1-2; 7 bases match TRBD1. The V gene end was trimmed by 0 bases and the J gene end by 4 bases; junction bases not matched to a gene: 6. The germline gives CDR1 SGHNT, CDR2 YYREEE (reference sequence). This CDR3 comprises 15 residues. This CDR3 reads CASSLGTGVSYGYTF. The CDR3 coding sequence is TGTGCCAGCAGCTTGGGCACAGGGGTTAGCTATGGCTACACCTTC.

This sequence joins TRBV5-4 and TRBJ2-5, with 8 nucleotides matching TRBD2. V trimming: 3 bases; J trimming: 1 base; junction bases outside the gene matches: 2. This CDR3 region has 14 residues. Germline CDR1 is SGHNT and CDR2 is YYREEE (reference sequence). The CDR3 sequence is CASSSGRAQETQYF. The DNA for the CDR3 is TGTGCCAGCAGCTCCGGGAGGGCCCAAGAGACCCAGTACTTC. The full variable domain, completed using reference TRBV5-4 and TRBJ2-5, is ETGVTQSPTHLIKTRGQQVTLRCSSQSGHNTVSWYQQALGQGPQFIFQYYREEENGRGNFPPRFSGLQFPNYSSELNVNALELDDSALYLCASSSGRAQETQYFGPGTRLLVL.

A remark on this clone: The same CDR3 can be traced to other DNA sequences in this sample. The chain joins TRBV28 to TRBJ2-1; 7 nucleotides agree with TRBD2. The length of the CDR3 is 15 residues. Trimming cost V 3 bases and J 3 bases; bases outside gene matches: 5. Germline CDR1 is MDHEN and CDR2 is SYDVKM. DNA for the CDR3: TGTGCCAGCAGTTTGGCGGGAGAGGGCTACAATGAGCAGTTCTTC. As protein: CASSLAGEGYNEQFF.

The CDR3 spells CASSDRGDTQYF. The CDR3 DNA reads as TGTGCCAGCAGCGATAGGGGAGATACGCAGTATTTT. V and J are TRBV9 and TRBJ2-3; perhaps TRBD1 as D (5 bases). Trimming took off 3 bases at V and 5 bases at J, with 7 bases between the two ends. The germline CDR1 and CDR2 sequences are SGDLS and YYNGEE. The CDR3 runs 12 residues. The full variable domain, with the rest looked up from reference TRBV9 and TRBJ2-3, is DSGVTQTPKHLITATGQRVTLRCSPRSGDLSVYWYQQSLDQGLQFLIQYYNGEERAKGNILERFSAQQFPDLHSELNLSSLELGDSALYFCASSDRGDTQYFGPGTRLTVL.

In this sample, this clone turned up many times. Other DNA sequences from this sample encode an identical CDR3 as well. The V and J genes are TRBV5-4 and TRBJ2-5; TRBD1 matches 10 bases. The germline V gene encodes CDR1 SGHNT and CDR2 YYREEE (reference sequence). The CDR3 runs 16 residues. V lost 3 bases, J lost 6 bases, and 11 bases stayed unmatched. CDR3 region: CASSSSGTGAGKTQYF. CDR3 nucleotides: TGTGCCAGCAGCTCTTCCGGGACAGGGGCGGGGAAGACCCAGTACTTC.

The V and J genes are TRBV15 and TRBJ1-4; D gene ambiguous. The CDR3 sequence is 15 residues long. Germline V CDR1 and CDR2: LNHNV, YYDKDF (reference sequence). Trimming removed 6 bases from V and 0 bases from J, with 11 bases in between. The CDR3 is CATSFMSATNEKLFF. In DNA form, the CDR3 reads TGTGCCACCAGTTTCATGTCCGCAACTAATGAAAAACTGTTTTTT.

For this clone: This is likely an artifact of a read error, given a far larger clone one base away. Within the sample, other DNA sequences also encode this same CDR3. The chain joins TRBV7-2 to TRBJ2-5; D call uncertain. Germline CDR1 reads SGHTA; CDR2 reads FQGNSA. The CDR3 length is 13 residues. Trimming cost V 5 bases and J 4 bases, with 11 bases left between them. In nucleotides, the CDR3 is TGTGCCAGCAGCCCCCGAGCCGGAGAGACCCAGTACTTC. This translates into CASSPRAGETQYF.

In nucleotides, the CDR3 is TGTGCCAGAAGCAACAACCGGGACAGGGGGCGGCCCCCACTTAGCAATCAGCCCCAGCATTTT. Amino acids: CARSNNRDRGRPPLSNQPQHF. The V gene is TRBV5-3, the J gene TRBJ1-5; 12 bases align to TRBD1. TRBV5-3 is an ORF, with its function uncertain. The V and J ends lost 4 bases and 0 bases, in that order; junction bases with no gene match: 17. The CDR3 extends over 21 amino acids.

Comment on this clone: Given a far larger clone just one base away, this is likely a sequencing read error. The chain carries TRBV4-3 and TRBJ2-3; D unresolved. The CDR3 sequence is 13 residues long. Germline CDR1 and CDR2: LGHNA and YSLEER. Deletions cut 8 bases from V and 6 bases from J, with 15 bases between. The CDR3: CASEETLGDTQYF. As DNA, the CDR3 is TGCGCCAGCGAGGAGACTCTAGGGGATACGCAGTATTTT.

V and J are TRBV30 and TRBJ2-1; 11 nucleotides line up with TRBD2. CDR1 GTSNPN and CDR2 SVGIG come from the germline V gene (reference sequence). CDR3 length equals 14 residues. The V gene end was trimmed by 0 bases and the J gene end by 6 bases; junction bases not matched to a gene: 1. CDR3 DNA sequence: TGTGCCTGGAGTGTAGGGACTAGCGGCAATGAGCAGTTCTTC. Its protein product is CAWSVGTSGNEQFF.

The count of this clone is one. This same CDR3 is encoded by further DNA sequences in the sample. The genes are TRBV6-5 and TRBJ1-1; no clear D gene. Between the trimmed V and J ends, which lost 0 bases and 5 bases, there was a span of 7 bases. CDR1 MNHEY and CDR2 SVGAGI come from the germline V gene. The CDR3 totals 13 residues. The CDR3 DNA reads as TGTGCCAGCAGTTACTCCGGCGGAACTGAAGCTTTCTTT. Amino acids: CASSYSGGTEAFF.

V is TRBV4-3 and J is TRBJ2-2, with TRBD2 matching over 7 bases. Germline CDR1 and CDR2: LGHNA and YSLEER. This CDR3 is built from 14 residues. The V segment lost 7 bases and the J segment 7 bases; nucleotides outside the gene matches: 9. CDR3 sequence reads: CASKGGLDGGELFF. The DNA for the CDR3 is TGCGCCAGCAAGGGAGGACTAGATGGCGGGGAGCTGTTTTTT.

The chain uses TRBV7-2 and TRBJ1-1, with TRBD1 identical over 9 bases. This CDR3 has 14 amino acids. Losses at the gene ends were 6 bases for V and 1 base for J; bases not matched to a gene: 3. The germline V gene encodes CDR1 SGHTA and CDR2 FQGNSA. The CDR3 here is CASSQQGANTEAFF. Here the CDR3 DNA reads TGTGCCAGCAGTCAACAGGGGGCGAACACTGAAGCTTTCTTT.

V is TRBV11-3 and J is TRBJ2-6; 7 bases are a match to TRBD1. The CDR3 is 16 amino acids. Germline assignment: CDR1 SGHNT and CDR2 YENEEA. With V trimmed by 5 bases and J by 0 bases, 4 bases remained unmatched. The CDR3, as DNA: TGTGCCAGCAGCCCACGACAGGGCTCTGGGGCCAACGTCCTGACTTTC. This sequence encodes CASSPRQGSGANVLTF.

The chain links TRBV21-1 to TRBJ2-7; the D call TRBD2 from the table was never checked on the DNA. TRBV21-1 is a pseudogene. The CDR3 sequence is 16 residues long. CDR3 DNA sequence: TGTGCCAGCAGCAAAGCAGGACTAGCGGGCTCCTACGAGCAGTACTTC. Its translation: CASSKAGLAGSYEQYF.

This chain joins TRBV2 and TRBJ1-2, with D tentatively TRBD1 (5 bases). The V end was cut by 6 bases, the J end by 7 bases, with 18 bases between. The CDR3 consists of 14 residues. Looked up from germline, CDR1 is SNHLY and CDR2 is FYNNEI. CDR3 amino acids: CASSPTGGDVGYTF. CDR3 nucleotide sequence: TGTGCCAGCAGCCCCACAGGAGGGGACGTTGGCTACACCTTC.

The chain combines TRBV19 with TRBJ1-5, with 12 bases matching TRBD1. This CDR3 comprises 15 residues. Trimming removed 6 bases from V and 5 bases from J; junction bases left unmatched: 5. Germline CDR1 LNHDA, CDR2 SQIVND (reference sequence). The CDR3 coding sequence is TGTGCCAGTAGCACCGGGACAGGGGGCGATCAGCCCCAGCATTTT. Translation: CASSTGTGGDQPQHF.

The V gene is TRBV10-3, the J gene TRBJ2-5, with 12 bases matching TRBD2. The V gene's germline CDR1 is ENHRY and CDR2 SYGVKD. The ends lost 8 bases at V and 5 bases at J; junction bases unmatched: 3. This CDR3 has 13 amino acids. CDR3 in DNA: TGTGCCATCCGAGGACTAGCGGGGGAGACCCAGTACTTC. This gives the protein CAIRGLAGETQYF.